This TCR beta chain emerged from a study of T cell responses to AZD1222 COVID-19 vaccine. Study-wide results and caveats: No repertoire was sampled before or during the peak T cell response, only after it. Clonal diversity was possibly underestimated, and white British individuals and females predominated among donors. Spike-specific TCR breadth and depth rose after two AZD1222 doses. Reportedly, close to half of spike-specific TCRs are directed against unmutated variant regions.

Concerning this clone itself: Its antigen remains unknown.

Sequenced by immunoSEQ multiplex PCR; TCRdb stores in-frame clones only, minus some. The data hold under 150,000 clones, with 88% observed a single time. Trimming shortened V by 1 base and J by 2 bases, and 9 bases separated the two germline ends. Germline V gene lookup returns CDR1 SGHNT and CDR2 YYREEE (reference sequence). The length of the CDR3 is 14 residues. This specimen consisted of peripheral blood, obtained on day 0 of MenACWY control vaccination. The chain carries TRBV5-4 and TRBJ1-1; a possible D gene is TRBD1 (5 bases). The TCR originated in an adult in good health. In DNA form, the CDR3 reads TGTGCCAGCAGCTTGTTGGGGGGAAACACTGAAGCTTTCTTT. Its translation: CASSLLGGNTEAFF.